These 20 T cell receptor beta chains were sequenced from one sample in a study of beta chain features in type 1 diabetes. Study observations and caveats: Type 1 diabetes patients had moderately but significantly shorter TCRB CDR3s in all four CD4+ subsets.

Their specific antigens are unknown. Of the isolated RNA, all was reverse transcribed, and so the sequenced material was expressed TCRB transcripts. TCRdb's table, derived via immunoSEQ multiplex PCR, lists solely in-frame clones and lacks some. The top ten clones hold about 0.019% of a sample with about 240,000 clones, approximately 14% of them seen once. Sequenced material: naive CD4+ T cells from blood. Receptor source: a man aged 30-40 years with type 1 diabetes.

This clone has just a few counts. This chain links TRBV18 with TRBJ2-4; 7 nucleotides agree with TRBD2. The CDR3 length is 16 residues. Germline V gene lookup returns CDR1 KGHSH and CDR2 LQKENI. V trimming: 0 bases; J trimming: 0 bases; junction bases outside the gene matches: 2. CDR3 bases: TGTGCCAGCTCACCACCGGGAGGGCCAGCCAAAAACATTCAGTACTTC. As protein: CASSPPGGPAKNIQYF.

J is TRBJ2-2 and V is TRBV7-9, with a possible D match to TRBD2 (6 bases). The V and J ends lost 3 bases and 4 bases respectively, with 9 bases between them. Germline V gene data show CDR1 as SEHNR and CDR2 as FQNEAQ (reference sequence). This CDR3 spans 14 amino acids. CDR3 sequence: CASSLTRGTGELFF. The CDR3 DNA is TGTGCCAGCAGCTTGACGCGGGGCACCGGGGAGCTGTTTTTT.

The chain uses TRBV30 and TRBJ2-5, with D perhaps matching TRBD1 (5 bases). The CDR3 runs to 13 residues. The germline CDR1 and CDR2 sequences are GTSNPN and SVGIG (reference sequence). V was shortened by 2 bases and J by 5 bases, with 12 bases between the two germline ends. The chain's CDR3 is CAWSLGAAETQYF. CDR3 bases: TGTGCCTGGAGTCTTGGGGCCGCGGAGACCCAGTACTTC.

The sample holds a few counts of this clone. The chain combines TRBV5-1 with TRBJ2-1, with a weak D call TRBD1 (6 bases). There are 15 residues in the CDR3. Germline assignment: CDR1 SGHRS and CDR2 YFSETQ. The ends were cut back, 2 bases at V and 0 bases at J, with 9 bases in the middle. CDR3 sequence reads: CASSFEGVSYNEQFF. Here the CDR3 DNA reads TGCGCCAGCAGCTTTGAGGGGGTCTCCTACAATGAGCAGTTCTTC.

This clone has just a few counts. The chain uses TRBV29-1 and TRBJ2-1; a possible D gene is TRBD2 (5 bases). V lost 2 bases and J lost 8, with 19 bases in between. The germline CDR1 and CDR2 sequences are SQVTM and ANQGSEA. This CDR3 region has 15 residues. CDR3 nucleotide sequence: TGCAGCGTTGAATCTCAGGCGGGCAATAGGGATGAGCAGTTCTTC. Its translation is CSVESQAGNRDEQFF.

The chain joins TRBV4-2 to TRBJ1-4; D uncertain. V lost 2 bases to trimming and J lost 8 bases, with 15 bases between them. CDR3 length equals 15 residues. Germline lookup yields CDR1 LGHNA and CDR2 YNFKEQ. CDR3 region: CASSQSENPGEKLFF. CDR3 coding DNA: TGTGCCAGCAGCCAATCCGAGAACCCGGGAGAAAAACTGTTTTTT.

This clone occurred a few times. This rearrangement joins TRBV30 to TRBJ2-1, with TRBD1 matching 10 bases. The V gene end was trimmed by 2 bases and the J gene end by 4 bases; junction bases not matched to a gene: 5. Germline values: CDR1 GTSNPN, CDR2 SVGIG (reference sequence). There are 15 residues in the CDR3. This chain's CDR3 is CAWSPGTGVYNEQFF. For the CDR3, the DNA is TGTGCCTGGAGTCCGGGGACAGGGGTGTACAATGAGCAGTTCTTC.

The table lists this clone with a few counts. V gene TRBV5-4 combines with J gene TRBJ1-1; possible D gene TRBD1, 5 bases. The CDR3 has 15 residues. Trimming took 4 bases from V and 1 from J, leaving 14 bases between them. CDR1 and CDR2 (germline): SGHNT, YYREEE (reference sequence). The CDR3 nucleotides read TGTGCCAGCAGCCAAAGAAAAACAGGGAACACTGAAGCTTTCTTT. Its translation: CASSQRKTGNTEAFF.

The chain uses TRBV23-1 and TRBJ1-5; perhaps TRBD1 as D (5 bases). TRBV23-1 is an ORF, and what it does is uncertain. Trimming stripped 2 bases from V and 6 bases from J, with 14 bases between. CDR3 length: 15 residues. In nucleotides, the CDR3 is TGCGCCAGCAGTCAAAAGGACAAGCTCACTCAGCCCCAGCATTTT. Translating gives CASSQKDKLTQPQHF.

This chain connects TRBV6-5 to TRBJ1-2; TRBD1 matches at 9 bases. The CDR3 totals 16 residues. The germline CDR1 and CDR2 sequences are MNHEY and SVGAGI. The V segment lost 1 base and the J segment 2 bases; nucleotides outside the gene matches: 5. The DNA for the CDR3 is TGTGCCAGCAGTTACTTAGTAACAGGGGGCAACTATGGCTACACCTTC. Residues: CASSYLVTGGNYGYTF.

This clone was seen more than once but under ten times. The V and J genes are TRBV23-1 and TRBJ1-1, with 10 bases fitting TRBD1. TRBV23-1 is an ORF, and what it does is uncertain. V lost 4 bases, J lost 3 bases, and 2 bases stayed unmatched. CDR3 length equals 14 residues. CDR3 in DNA: TGCGCCAGCAGTCGAGGACAGGGGGACACTGAAGCTTTCTTT. It translates to CASSRGQGDTEAFF.

The CDR3 DNA follows: TGTGCCTGGAGTGCCCCCCGACAGTATCAAGAGACCCAGTACTTC. It translates to CAWSAPRQYQETQYF. This chain uses TRBV30 with TRBJ2-5, with a possible D match to TRBD1 (5 bases). Germline V gene lookup returns CDR1 GTSNPN and CDR2 SVGIG (reference sequence). The CDR3 is 15 amino acids. Trimming cost V 1 base and J 2 bases, with 14 bases left between them.

This clone was recorded a few times. This chain links TRBV18 with TRBJ2-6; a possible D gene is TRBD2 (6 bases). This CDR3 region has 15 residues. The ends were cut back, 5 bases at V and 0 bases at J, with 8 bases in the middle. Germline loops: CDR1 KGHSH, CDR2 LQKENI. The CDR3 protein is CASSSGSSGANVLTF. The CDR3 nucleotides are TGTGCCAGCTCATCCGGGAGCTCTGGGGCCAACGTCCTGACTTTC.

The sample holds a few counts of this clone. V is TRBV6-5 and J is TRBJ2-1; 8 nucleotides agree with TRBD2. The CDR3 runs to 14 residues. Per the germline V gene, CDR1 is MNHEY and CDR2 is SVGAGI. V was clipped by 8 bases and J by 5 bases; unmatched bases: 8. The CDR3 region is CASRPRGVDNEQFF. The CDR3 nucleotides are TGTGCCAGCCGCCCGCGGGGGGTCGACAATGAGCAGTTCTTC.

The chain recombines TRBV6-5 with TRBJ1-1; D call uncertain. Deletions cut 2 bases from V and 6 bases from J, with 13 bases between. This CDR3 has 14 residues. Germline V gives CDR1 MNHEY, CDR2 SVGAGI. In DNA, the CDR3 is TGTGCCAGCAGTTACGAGGATACTCTGGCTGAAGCTTTCTTT. This sequence encodes CASSYEDTLAEAFF.

This clone was picked up a small number of times. V gene TRBV5-1 combines with J gene TRBJ1-5; 8 nucleotides line up with TRBD1. Looked up from germline, CDR1 is SGHRS and CDR2 is YFSETQ. This CDR3 contains 14 residues. Trimming removed 4 bases from V and 6 bases from J; junction bases left unmatched: 6. CDR3 region: CASSTGQGGQPQHF. In nucleotides, the CDR3 is TGCGCCAGCAGCACAGGACAGGGCGGTCAGCCCCAGCATTTT. The full variable domain, completed using reference TRBV5-1 and TRBJ1-5, is KAGVTQTPRYLIKTRGQQVTLSCSPISGHRSVSWYQQTPGQGLQFLFEYFSETQRNKGNFPGRFSGRQFSNSRSEMNVSTLELGDSALYLCASSTGQGGQPQHFGDGTRLSIL.

The table lists this clone with a few counts. This chain uses TRBV2 with TRBJ2-7; 11 bases line up with TRBD1. This CDR3 is built from 15 residues. Germline V lookup: CDR1 SNHLY, CDR2 FYNNEI. Trimming cost V 7 bases and J 4 bases; bases outside gene matches: 9. Here the CDR3 DNA reads TGTGCCAGCACCAAAGGACAGGGGGCCGTATACGAGCAGTACTTC. Protein sequence: CASTKGQGAVYEQYF.

This clone was seen only a few times. The V and J genes are TRBV10-2 and TRBJ2-6; TRBD1 is a possible D gene (6 bases). Looked up from germline, CDR1 is WSHSY and CDR2 is SAAADI. The CDR3 has 15 residues. V lost 5 bases and J 4 bases, leaving 12 bases between the germline ends. The DNA for the CDR3 is TGCGCCAGCAGTAACAGGGAGTCAGGGGCCAACGTCCTGACTTTC. It encodes CASSNRESGANVLTF.

This clone was recorded a few times. The chain uses TRBV27 and TRBJ2-3; 9 bases align to TRBD1. The junction had 4 bases not matched to a gene; V was cut back by 5 bases and J by 1 base. Germline-derived CDR1 and CDR2 are MNHEY and SMNVEV (reference sequence). The CDR3 runs to 15 residues. CDR3 region: CASSPRTGGTDTQYF. The CDR3 DNA follows: TGTGCCAGCAGTCCGAGGACAGGGGGCACAGATACGCAGTATTTT.

This sequence joins TRBV11-2 and TRBJ1-1; a weak D match, TRBD1 (5 bases). CDR1 SGHAT and CDR2 FQNNGV come from the germline V gene. The length of the CDR3 is 15 residues. V dropped 2 bases and J dropped 0 bases, with 10 bases sitting between them. The CDR3 DNA is TGTGCCAGCAGCTTAAATCCGGACATGAACACTGAAGCTTTCTTT. Protein sequence: CASSLNPDMNTEAFF.